Below, one T cell receptor (beta chain) is given with its context. Trimming shortened V by 6 bases and J by 0 bases, and 14 bases separated the two germline ends. Germline CDR1 is MNHNS and CDR2 is SASEGT. The CDR3 covers 15 residues. The record originates from a study of blood T cells in healthy people across ages. Through a sample-barcoded 5' primer and a J-beta primer mix, a second PCR was run for roughly 6 to 11 cycles. TCRdb reprocessed the 5' RACE reads with MiXCR, giving one entry per CDR3 protein. The sample lists approximately 1.5 million distinct CDR3 sequences; almost 35% were seen once. This TCR was recovered from a woman in her 30s in good health. Sequencing was carried out using blood. The chain uses TRBV6-1 and TRBJ2-5; TRBD1 might be the D (6 bases). CDR3 amino acids: CASRTGTTYQETQYF. As DNA, the CDR3 is TGTGCCAGCAGAACCGGGACAACGTACCAAGAGACCCAGTACTTC.